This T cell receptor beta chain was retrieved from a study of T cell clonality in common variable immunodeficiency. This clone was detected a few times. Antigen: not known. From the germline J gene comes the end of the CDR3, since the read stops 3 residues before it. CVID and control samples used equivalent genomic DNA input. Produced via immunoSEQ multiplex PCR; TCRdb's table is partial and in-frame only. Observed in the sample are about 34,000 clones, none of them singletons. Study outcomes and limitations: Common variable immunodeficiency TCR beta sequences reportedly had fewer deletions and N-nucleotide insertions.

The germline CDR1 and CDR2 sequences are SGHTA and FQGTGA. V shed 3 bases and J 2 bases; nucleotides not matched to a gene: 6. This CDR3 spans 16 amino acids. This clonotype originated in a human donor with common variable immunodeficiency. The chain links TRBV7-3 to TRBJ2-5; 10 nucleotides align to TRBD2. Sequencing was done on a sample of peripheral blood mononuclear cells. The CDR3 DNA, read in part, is TGTGCCAGCAGCTTGCTAGCGGGAGAAGGGCAAGAGACC. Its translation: CASSLLAGEGQET. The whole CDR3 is CASSLLAGEGQETQYF. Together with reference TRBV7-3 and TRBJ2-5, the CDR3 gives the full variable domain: GAGVSQTPSNKVTEKGKYVELRCDPISGHTALYWYRQSLGQGPEFLIYFQGTGAADDSGLPNDRFFAVRPEGSVSTLKIQRTERGDSAVYLCASSLLAGEGQETQYFGPGTRLLVL.